These 17 T cell receptor beta chains were all obtained from the same sample, sequenced in a study of blood T cell repertoires in COVID-19 (dated by TCRdb to between 2020 and 2021). Library method: the immunoSEQ multiplex PCR assay. In TCRdb, the immuneACCESS table is reduced to in-frame sequences with V and J assigned. These tables do not hold every clone; where another copy was compared, an unresolved V gene accounts for under half, and the others remain unexplained. Present in this sample are some 400,000 clones, over 75% of which were seen just once. The ten most abundant clones make up less than 11% of the sample. Input material: peripheral blood. The source of these receptors is a woman aged 30 to 39 with COVID-19, enrolled during active disease.

The chain recombines TRBV5-1 with TRBJ2-4; perhaps TRBD2 as D (5 bases). This CDR3 is built from 13 residues. The germline V and J ends were trimmed by 0 bases and 7 bases, with 8 bases remaining between them. The germline CDR1 and CDR2 sequences are SGHRS and YFSETQ. The CDR3 region is CASSLDGENIQYF. The CDR3 DNA reads TGCGCCAGCAGCTTGGACGGGGAGAACATTCAGTACTTC.

This clone was counted a single time. The rearrangement links TRBV6-5 to TRBJ2-5; possibly TRBD2 for D (6 bases). Trimming took 0 bases from V and 3 from J, leaving 11 bases between them. The CDR3 contains 15 residues. Germline assignment: CDR1 MNHEY and CDR2 SVGAGI. The CDR3 spells CASSYSSGAEETQYF. DNA of the CDR3: TGTGCCAGCAGTTACTCCTCGGGAGCCGAAGAGACCCAGTACTTC.

This chain links TRBV7-3 with TRBJ1-6, with D maybe TRBD1 (5 bases). The germline V gene has CDR1 SGHTA and CDR2 FQGTGA. V was clipped by 2 bases and J by 10 bases, with 15 bases between them. The CDR3 runs 15 residues. The CDR3 DNA follows: TGTGCCAGCAGCTTAGAAGCTGGAAGGGGCTCACCCCTCCACTTT. It codes for CASSLEAGRGSPLHF.

Notes on this clone: Other DNA sequences within the sample encode an identical CDR3. The CDR3 here is CASSLAGSSYNEQFF. The CDR3 region has the DNA TGCGCCAGCAGTCTAGCGGGCAGCTCCTACAATGAGCAGTTCTTC. This chain uses TRBV5-1 with TRBJ2-1, with 8 nucleotides matching TRBD2. The V and J ends lost 5 bases and 0 bases, in that order; junction bases with no gene match: 4. Germline lookup yields CDR1 SGHRS and CDR2 YFSETQ. The CDR3 totals 15 residues.

The chain links TRBV9 to TRBJ2-1; 9 bases fit TRBD1. V gave up 4 bases and J gave up 6 bases; unmatched junction bases: 5. Germline V CDR1 and CDR2: SGDLS, YYNGEE. CDR3 length equals 14 residues. The CDR3: CASSRTGQGNEQFF. The CDR3 bases are TGTGCCAGCAGCCGAACGGGACAGGGCAATGAGCAGTTCTTC.

This clone came up a few times. The rearrangement links TRBV2 to TRBJ1-5, with 11 positions matching TRBD1. Germline V CDR1 and CDR2: SNHLY, FYNNEI. The CDR3 contains 14 residues. The V and J ends lost 6 bases and 6 bases, in that order; junction bases with no gene match: 4. The CDR3 DNA follows: TGTGCCAGCAGGCCGGACAGGGGGCTTCAGCCCCAGCATTTT. Translating it yields CASRPDRGLQPQHF.

CDR3 DNA sequence: TGTGCCAGCAGTTACTGGGGTAGCGGGAGGGCAGACGAGCAGTACTTC. Its translation: CASSYWGSGRADEQYF. This chain connects TRBV6-5 to TRBJ2-7; TRBD2 matches at 11 bases. Germline trimming cut 1 base from V and 5 bases from J; bases unmatched to any gene: 7. Germline values: CDR1 MNHEY, CDR2 SVGAGI. The CDR3 length is 16 residues.

V and J are TRBV5-1 and TRBJ2-1; 15 bases agree with TRBD2. V shed 4 bases and J 2 bases; nucleotides not matched to a gene: 10. Germline V gene sequence: CDR1 SGHRS, CDR2 YFSETQ. This CDR3 has 19 amino acids. The CDR3 nucleotides read TGCGCCAGCAGCCGAGGACTAGCGGGAGGGCCTTCCCCCTACAATGAGCAGTTCTTC. Protein: CASSRGLAGGPSPYNEQFF.

Details on this clone: The junction departs from the called germline gene at one end, perhaps through a read error. The chain combines TRBV7-7 with TRBJ1-1; D remains ambiguous. CDR1 and CDR2 from the germline V gene are SSHAT and FNYEAQ (reference sequence). The CDR3 consists of 13 residues. In nucleotides, the CDR3 is TGTGCTAGCAGCTTAAACAGAGACACTGAAGCTTTCTTT. This translates into CASSLNRDTEAFF.

V is TRBV21-1 and J is TRBJ2-3; the table calls TRBD1, which could not be checked here. TRBV21-1 is a recognized pseudogene. CDR3 length equals 14 residues. CDR3 coding DNA: TGTGCCACCCGGGGGGGGACAGGGAGAGATACGCAGTATTTT. It specifies CATRGGTGRDTQYF.

The V and J genes are TRBV3-1 (or the pseudogene TRBV3-2) and TRBJ2-2; TRBD2 matches at 14 bases. The CDR3 contains 16 residues. The germline gives CDR1 LGHDT, CDR2 YNNKEL (reference sequence). Trimming at V came to 5 bases and at J to 5 bases, leaving 4 bases not matched to a gene. CDR3 amino acids: CASSWGLAGVTGELFF. Here the CDR3 DNA reads TGTGCCAGCAGCTGGGGACTAGCGGGAGTAACCGGGGAGCTGTTTTTT.

The CDR3 DNA reads as TGTGCCAGCAGTGCGGGACAGGGAAGTACTGAAGCTTTCTTT. Its protein is CASSAGQGSTEAFF. This chain uses TRBV2 with TRBJ1-1; 9 bases map to TRBD1. Germline values: CDR1 SNHLY, CDR2 FYNNEI. Trimming cost V 4 bases and J 5 bases; bases outside gene matches: 5. CDR3 size: 14 residues.

J is TRBJ2-6 and V is TRBV10-3, with TRBD2 matching over 12 bases. The CDR3 consists of 18 residues. CDR1 is ENHRY, CDR2 SYGVKD, per germline. V lost 4 bases to trimming and J lost 1 base; unmatched junction nucleotides: 5. CDR3 nucleotides: TGTGCCATCAGTGCGCGACTAGCGGGAGATTCTGGGGCCAACGTCCTGACTTTC. It specifies CAISARLAGDSGANVLTF.

This rearrangement joins TRBV30 to TRBJ2-1, with D possibly matching TRBD1 (6 bases). The V and J ends lost 5 bases and 4 bases respectively, with 12 bases between them. The CDR3 spans 13 residues. The germline V gene encodes CDR1 GTSNPN and CDR2 SVGIG (reference sequence). Written as DNA, the CDR3 is TGTGCCTGGTCCGTGGGGGCATACAATGAGCAGTTCTTC. It specifies CAWSVGAYNEQFF.

The chain couples TRBV5-6 to TRBJ1-2; 10 bases align to TRBD1. V was clipped by 6 bases and J by 4 bases; unmatched bases: 3. Germline V gives CDR1 SGHDT, CDR2 YYEEEE. The CDR3 sequence is 13 residues long. The CDR3 bases are TGTGCCAGCAACCGGGACAGGGGCTATGGCTACACCTTC. Residues: CASNRDRGYGYTF.

The rearrangement links TRBV5-6 to TRBJ2-7, with 7 bases lining up with TRBD1. Germline V gene lookup returns CDR1 SGHDT and CDR2 YYEEEE. V lost 4 bases to trimming and J lost 2 bases; unmatched junction nucleotides: 6. The CDR3 consists of 14 residues. Here the CDR3 DNA reads TGTGCCAGCAGCCCGGACAGGCAAGCCTACGAGCAGTACTTC. Translating it yields CASSPDRQAYEQYF.

The chain employs TRBV24-1 and TRBJ2-3; the D gene is possibly TRBD1 (5 bases). V was trimmed by 4 bases and J by 5 bases, leaving 15 bases between them. The CDR3 is made up of 15 amino acids. The germline CDR1 and CDR2 sequences are KGHDR and SFDVKD. The CDR3 DNA sequence: TGTGCCACCAGTGACTATGACAGTCGGGTAGATACGCAGTATTTT. It is translated as CATSDYDSRVDTQYF.